These 10 T cell receptor beta chains were all obtained from the same sample, sequenced in a study of Tregs in tolerant kidney transplant recipients (dated by TCRdb to between 2018 and 2021). The transplants used related donors with nonmyeloablative bone marrow transplantation, and mixed chimerism in the human trials was transient. Libraries were constructed by the immunoSEQ multiplex PCR assay. Here the immuneACCESS table is served through TCRdb, limited to in-frame sequences with V and J called. Missing clones are a known gap in these copies; in checked studies unresolved V genes cover under half, and the rest lacks a known reason. This sample's listing comprises 15,000 or so clones. Less than 4% of the sample comes from the top ten. This specimen consisted of CD4+ T cells from blood (PBMCs), obtained 12 months after the transplant. These TCRs come from a human patient who received a combined kidney and bone marrow transplant. Following transplantation, T cells from the graft donor may be among those present.

Regarding this clone: The observed sequence ends 3 residues before the CDR3 terminus, with the missing tail filled in from the germline J gene. The rearrangement links TRBV20-1 to TRBJ1-5, with 7 bases identical to TRBD1. The CDR3 has 17 residues. Trimming cost V 0 bases and J 5 bases; bases outside gene matches: 13. Looked up from germline, CDR1 is DFQATT and CDR2 is SNEGSKA (reference sequence). The CDR3 here is CSARDRSVGTAYQPQHF. The CDR3 DNA, read in part, is TGCAGTGCTAGAGACCGGTCCGTCGGGACAGCATATCAGCCC.

About this clone itself: The read is 3 residues too short to cover the CDR3 end, so that end is filled in from the germline J gene. J is TRBJ2-3 and V is TRBV5-1, with 13 positions matching TRBD2. This CDR3 comprises 16 residues. Germline-derived CDR1 and CDR2 are SGHRS and YFSETQ. J lost 6 bases, V lost 2 bases, and 6 bases had no gene match. The CDR3 bases that were read are TGCGCCAGCAGCTTTGGACTAGCGGGAGAAACCGATACG. Its protein is CASSFGLAGETDT. The full CDR3 protein reads CASSFGLAGETDTQYF.

Turning to this clone: The read gets to within 3 residues of the CDR3 end, and the germline J gene fills in the rest. The chain couples TRBV11-3 to TRBJ2-1, with 10 bases that match TRBD2. The germline gives CDR1 SGHNT, CDR2 YENEEA. V trimming: 1 base; J trimming: 6 bases; junction bases outside the gene matches: 0. The length of the CDR3 is 14 residues. This CDR3 reads CASSLASGSNEQFF. The covered CDR3 bases are TGTGCCAGCAGCTTAGCTAGCGGGAGCAATGAG. Full variable domain (rest looked up from reference TRBV11-3 and TRBJ2-1): EAGVVQSPRYKIIEKKQPVAFWCNPISGHNTLYWYLQNLGQGPELLIRYENEEAVDDSQLPKDRFSAERLKGVDSTLKIQPAELGDSAVYLCASSLASGSNEQFFGPGTRLTVL.

In the case of this clone: Read data end 3 residues before the CDR3 end; the end is taken from the germline J gene. This chain uses TRBV11-2 with TRBJ1-2, with TRBD1 identical over 7 bases. The J segment lost 5 bases and the V segment lost 3 bases, leaving 3 bases of the junction unmatched. In germline, CDR1 is SGHAT, CDR2 FQNNGV. The CDR3 runs to 13 residues. The CDR3 DNA, read in part, is TGTGCCAGCAGCTTGGGACAGACTTATGGC. Translated, it gives CASSLGQTYG. The full CDR3 protein reads CASSLGQTYGYTF. Looking up the rest from reference TRBV11-2 and TRBJ1-2 gives the full variable domain: EAGVAQSPRYKIIEKRQSVAFWCNPISGHATLYWYQQILGQGPKLLIQFQNNGVVDDSQLPKDRFSAERLKGVDSTLKIQPAKLEDSAVYLCASSLGQTYGYTFGSGTRLTVV.

In regard to this clone: The CDR3 end falls 3 residues outside the read, so it is completed with the germline J gene. The gene calls are TRBV20-1 and TRBJ2-2; TRBD2 might be the D (6 bases). With 3 bases removed from V and 5 bases from J, the gap between germline ends came to 19 bases. This CDR3 comprises 16 residues. The germline V gene encodes CDR1 DFQATT and CDR2 SNEGSKA (reference sequence). CDR3 DNA (partial): TGCAGTGCTAGTCGCGGGGACGCCAGGAAAACCGGGGAG. Protein product: CSASRGDARKTGE. The full-length CDR3 reads as CSASRGDARKTGELFF.

In terms of frequency, this clone is medium-sized. The sequence runs out 3 residues before the end of the CDR3; the remainder is reconstructed from the germline J gene. This chain links TRBV9 with TRBJ2-3; 8 bases match TRBD1. Unmatched junction bases numbered 5, after V lost 6 bases and J lost 2 bases. CDR1 and CDR2 from the germline V gene are SGDLS and YYNGEE. The CDR3 loop spans 14 amino acids. The covered CDR3 bases are TGTGCCAGCAACCCGGACAGGGCCACAGATACG. Translation: CASNPDRATDT. The whole CDR3 region reads CASNPDRATDTQYF.

As to this clone: The missing CDR3 end, 3 residues past where the read stops, is filled in from the germline J gene. V is TRBV19 and J is TRBJ1-6; TRBD1 aligns across 7 bases. Germline trimming cut 10 bases from V and 7 bases from J; bases unmatched to any gene: 10. The CDR3 extends over 14 amino acids. CDR1 is LNHDA, CDR2 SQIVND, per germline (reference sequence). The CDR3 sequence is CATSPDRENSPLHF. The sequenced part of the CDR3 DNA is TGTGCCACCTCCCCAGACAGGGAAAATTCACCC.

About this clone itself: The junction shows a germline mismatch at one end, possibly a read error. From the germline J gene comes the end of the CDR3, since the read stops 3 residues before it. The chain couples TRBV30 to TRBJ1-4; D remains ambiguous. The CDR3 contains 15 residues. The germline CDR1 and CDR2 sequences are GTSNPN and SVGIG (reference sequence). The sequenced part of the CDR3 DNA is TGTGTCTGGAGTGGAGGTAGAGCATCGGGGGAAAAA. Protein: CVWSGGRASGEK. The complete CDR3 sequence is CVWSGGRASGEKLFF.

To note about this clone: The CDR3 extends 3 residues past the end of the read, so its final part is completed from the germline J gene. The chain recombines TRBV5-1 with TRBJ2-7; TRBD1 agrees at 9 bases. The trim removed 7 bases at V and 2 bases at J, leaving 4 bases unmatched. Germline assignment: CDR1 SGHRS and CDR2 YFSETQ. The CDR3 runs to 13 residues. This CDR3 reads CASGQGPTYEQYF. CDR3 bases read: TGCGCCAGCGGACAGGGGCCTACCTACGAG.

Of note for this clone: Read coverage stops 3 residues before the CDR3 terminus; the germline J gene supplies the remainder. V usage is TRBV29-1 and J usage is TRBJ2-5; perhaps TRBD2 as D (6 bases). Germline CDR1 is SQVTM and CDR2 is ANQGSEA. The V and J ends lost 5 bases and 4 bases respectively, with 11 bases between them. The CDR3 runs 12 residues. The sequenced part of the CDR3 DNA is TGCAGCGTTTCCCAGGAGGGAGAGACC. Its translation: CSVSQEGET. The entire CDR3 protein reads CSVSQEGETQYF.